This T cell receptor (beta chain) originates from a study of graft-versus-host responses after intestinal transplantation. Across the whole study: All recipients were transplanted with multivisceral, liver-intestinal, or isolated intestinal grafts. Every recipient underwent anti-thymocyte globulin induction, then tacrolimus and steroids for 2 to 3 years. Broader study findings: Recipient marrow contained GvH clones, some of which appeared first in ileum or blood.

Only in-frame clones appear in the TCRdb table, and some are missing; sequencing was by immunoSEQ multiplex PCR. This repertoire shows about 90,000 clones, 90% to 95% found once; its top ten account for approximately 0.5%. About this clone: Antigen unknown.

The specimen was unstimulated CD8+ T cells sorted from spleen or lymph node cells, collected before intestinal transplant. This TCR was sampled from a human donor who received an intestinal transplant.

The CDR3 spells CSARLVGEQYF. DNA for the CDR3: TGCAGTGCTAGACTAGTTGGCGAGCAGTACTTC. The rearrangement links TRBV20-1 to TRBJ2-7; D remains ambiguous. This CDR3 spans 11 amino acids. The germline CDR1 and CDR2 sequences are DFQATT and SNEGSKA (reference sequence). Trimming removed 2 bases at V and 6 bases at J, with 8 bases between.